The sequence of this T cell receptor beta chain was determined in a study of beta chain features in type 1 diabetes. The study, taken as a whole, reports: A PCR bias possibly favoring shorter templates would apply equally to patients and controls.

This CDR3 has 15 amino acids. Looked up from germline, CDR1 is SQVTM and CDR2 is ANQGSEA. J lost 2 bases, V lost 4 bases, and 4 bases had no gene match. This clone was picked up a small number of times. Its specificity is not known. The entirety of the isolated RNA underwent reverse transcription, so expressed TCRB transcripts were sequenced. The data were produced by immunoSEQ multiplex PCR, yet TCRdb's version contains in-frame clones alone and is incomplete. This table holds 390,000 or so clones, about 15% found once. This chain uses TRBV29-1 with TRBJ2-1; TRBD2 matches at 11 bases. This clonotype was sampled from a man aged 30-40 years in good health. Source material: naive CD4+ T cells from blood. The CDR3 nucleotides are TGCAGCGTTGTCTTAGCGGGGGGGCCCTACAATGAGCAGTTCTTC. It codes for CSVVLAGGPYNEQFF.